This is a list of T cell receptor beta chains from one sample in a study of T cells in Graves' hyperthyroidism and ophthalmopathy. In TCRdb, the multiplex PCR reads were re-called with MiXCR into one record per CDR3 protein. This table holds approximately 330,000 distinct CDR3 sequences, roughly a fifth found once. Sequencing was carried out using blood. These receptor sequences come from a woman in her 50s with Graves' hyperthyroidism. The CDR3 runs from the conserved cysteine through the conserved F or W. The D gene is left open where the match is weak. Clone size is given for some rows only: seen once, a few or many times, or a class if the clone is expanded.

j_call clone_size d_call v_call cdr3_nt cdr3_aa
TRBJ2-7 many TRBD2 TRBV11-2 TGTGCCAGCAGCTTTCATAGCGGGGTCTACGAGCAGTACTTC CASSFHSGVYEQYF
TRBJ2-6 - TRBD1 TRBV6-1 TGTGCCAGCACCCGGGACAGGGGGCCTGGGGCCAACGTCCTGACTTTC CASTRDRGPGANVLTF
TRBJ2-1 many - TRBV18 TGTGCCAGCTCACCTAGGCAGGCACGCAATGAGCAGTTCTTC CASSPRQARNEQFF
TRBJ1-5 many TRBD1 TRBV3-1 TGTGCCAGCAGCAGCAGGGGGCTTCAGCCCCAGCATTTT CASSSRGLQPQHF
TRBJ2-2 - TRBD2 TRBV20-1 TGCAGTGCGAGACTAGCGGGGCACCGGGAGCTGTTTTTT CSARLAGHRELFF
TRBJ1-1 many - TRBV28 TGTGCCAGCAGTGAACCTGGGGGCTGGAACACTGAAGCTTTCTTT CASSEPGGWNTEAFF
TRBJ1-1 few TRBD1 TRBV2 TGTGCCAGCAGTGAATGGCCCAGGGGGCAGGACACTGAAGCTTTCTTT CASSEWPRGQDTEAFF
TRBJ1-6 - - TRBV10-3 TGTGCCATCAGTGAGTTGAGCCAGGTGAATTCACCCCTCCACTTT CAISELSQVNSPLHF
TRBJ1-6 many - TRBV6-1 TGTGCCAGCAGTGACGAGTTGCCAGGAGGTAATTCACCCCTCCACTTT CASSDELPGGNSPLHF
TRBJ2-7 few - TRBV5-5 TGTGCCAGCAGCCCCGGGCAGGGGCTTGCCTACGAGCAGTACTTC CASSPGQGLAYEQYF
TRBJ2-7 few - TRBV7-6 TGTGCCAGCAGCTTAGTTGACGGATCCTACGAGCAGTACTTC CASSLVDGSYEQYF
TRBJ2-3 - - TRBV5-1 TGCGCCAGCAGCACAGGGATTGGCACAGATACGCAGTATTTT CASSTGIGTDTQYF
TRBJ2-1 many TRBD1 TRBV5-1 TGCGCCAGCAGCTTGGCCGGGGCAGGGGGCACTGAGCAGTTCTTC CASSLAGAGGTEQFF
TRBJ1-1 many - TRBV6-2/TRBV6-3 TGTGCCAGCGGCCAAAACACTGAAGCTTTCTTT CASGQNTEAFF
TRBJ2-2 - - TRBV10-1 TGCGCCAGCAGTGAGTCAGCGAACACCGGGGAGCTGTTTTTT CASSESANTGELFF
TRBJ2-1 few - TRBV7-9 TGTGCCAGCAGTGGACCGAAGGGGGGGTATGAGCAGTTCTTC CASSGPKGGYEQFF
TRBJ1-1 many - TRBV18 TGTGCCAGCTCGCCTCCAGTGACTAACACTGAAGCTTTCTTT CASSPPVTNTEAFF
TRBJ2-1 - - TRBV7-6 TGTGCCAGCAGCTTAGGGTCGGGGGGCGAGCAGTTCTTC CASSLGSGGEQFF
TRBJ2-1 many - TRBV12-5 TGTGCTAGTGGTTTGTTTCTGTGGGGTTTCTACAATGAGCAGTTCTTC CASGLFLWGFYNEQFF
TRBJ2-2 many - TRBV7-9 TGTGCCAGCAGCTTTTCACGTGAAGGTCGAACCGGGGAGCTGTTTTTT CASSFSREGRTGELFF
TRBJ2-4 many TRBD2 TRBV28 TGTGCCAGCAGTTTCGGCCAGTATGACGCTAGCGGGTGGACTCTAGCCAAAAACATTCAGTACTTC CASSFGQYDASGWTLAKNIQYF
TRBJ2-3 many - TRBV28 TGTGCCAGCAGTTTGCCTCAGGGGAGGACAGATACGCAGTATTTT CASSLPQGRTDTQYF
TRBJ1-2 - - TRBV28 TGTGCCAGCAGTTTTTCAGTACATGGCTACACCTTC CASSFSVHGYTF
TRBJ1-5 many - TRBV20-1 TGCAGTGCTAGAGATCACTCCAGCAATCAGCCCCAGCATTTT CSARDHSSNQPQHF
TRBJ1-1 few TRBD1 TRBV6-1 TGTGCCAGCAGAACTCCAGGGGGCACTGAAGCTTTCTTT CASRTPGGTEAFF
TRBJ1-2 many TRBD1 TRBV6-5 TGTGCCAGCAGTTACTCTTCGGGACAGCACTCCTATGGCTACACCTTC CASSYSSGQHSYGYTF
TRBJ1-6 few - TRBV11-2 TGTGCCAGCAGCTTAGTGGGCTCAGATTCACCCCTCCACTTT CASSLVGSDSPLHF
TRBJ1-3 - - TRBV29-1 TGCAGCGTAAACTCTGGAAACACCATATATTTT CSVNSGNTIYF
TRBJ2-3 - - TRBV30 TGTGCCTGGGGGAAATCATCTAGCACAGATACGCAGTATTTT CAWGKSSSTDTQYF
TRBJ2-7 many - TRBV28 TGTGCCAGCAGTTTCGAGGGGCGGGAGCAGTACTTC CASSFEGREQYF
TRBJ1-2 many - TRBV29-1 TGCAGCGGTGGACAGAACTATGGCTACACCTTC CSGGQNYGYTF
TRBJ2-2 - - TRBV3-1 TGTGCCAGCAGCCAAGGTCCAAAGGGGTTCGGGGAGCTGTTTTTT CASSQGPKGFGELFF
TRBJ1-1 many - TRBV30 TGTGCCTGGAGTGGAAGGTTATGGGGAATGAACACTGAAGCTTTCTTT CAWSGRLWGMNTEAFF
TRBJ2-3 - - TRBV6-1 TGTGCCAGCATGAGGACAGATACGCAGTATTTT CASMRTDTQYF
TRBJ2-4 few - TRBV29-1 TGCAGCGTTGAAACCGAATCAATAGCCAAAAACATTCAGTACTTC CSVETESIAKNIQYF
TRBJ2-5 many - TRBV7-9 TGTGCCAGCAGCTCGGTTTCGGCCCAGTACTTC CASSSVSAQYF
TRBJ2-7 few TRBD1 TRBV29-1 TGCAGCGTTGAAGACGGGACAGGGCCGTTTAGCGAGCAGTACTTC CSVEDGTGPFSEQYF
TRBJ2-5 - - TRBV20-1 TGCAGTGTTCCTCGGGGGAACCAAGAGACCCAGTACTTC CSVPRGNQETQYF
TRBJ1-2 - - TRBV12-3/TRBV12-4 TGTGCCAGCAGTTTAGGTAGGGGTGTAGGCTACACCTTC CASSLGRGVGYTF
TRBJ2-1 many TRBD1 TRBV6-2/TRBV6-3 TGTGCCAGCAGTTACCTAAGGGACAGGGCCTACAATGAGCAGTTCTTC CASSYLRDRAYNEQFF
TRBJ1-6 - - TRBV4-1 TGCGCCAGCAGCCCCCGTGGAGGGGACAATTCACCCCTCCACTTT CASSPRGGDNSPLHF
TRBJ2-6 many - TRBV2 TGTGCCAGCAGTGAAACAGGGACGAGCTCTGGGGCCAACGTCCTGACTTTC CASSETGTSSGANVLTF
TRBJ1-1 many TRBD1 TRBV7-8 TGTGCCAGCAGCCTGGGACAGGGGCTCATGAACACTGAAGCTTTCTTT CASSLGQGLMNTEAFF
TRBJ2-7 many TRBD1 TRBV20-1 TGCAGTGCTCCGGACAGGAAACCCTACGAGCAGTACTTC CSAPDRKPYEQYF
TRBJ2-7 - - TRBV5-4 TGTGCCAGCAGCTCGGGGCAGTTTTACGAGCAGTACTTC CASSSGQFYEQYF
TRBJ2-2 - - TRBV7-9 TGTGCCAGCACTTCGGCCAGGGGCACTTCGAACACCGGGGAGCTGTTTTTT CASTSARGTSNTGELFF
TRBJ1-5 many - TRBV20-1 TGCAGTGCGGTAGGGGTCAATCAGCCCCAGCATTTT CSAVGVNQPQHF
TRBJ1-6 many - TRBV5-1 TGCGCCAGCAGCGTGGCCCGGAGCTATAATTCACCCCTCCACTTT CASSVARSYNSPLHF
TRBJ2-1 many TRBD2 TRBV20-1 TGCAGTGCTAGAGGGCTTCCAGGAGCTAGCGGGAGGGCCGGTGAGCAGTTCTTC CSARGLPGASGRAGEQFF
TRBJ2-1 - - TRBV6-1 TGTGCCACGGGAATCGAACTTTCCCCCTACAATGAGCAGTTCTTC CATGIELSPYNEQFF
TRBJ1-1 once - TRBV9 TGTGCCAGCAGCCTCATCCAAAGGGGGGCTGAAGCTTTCTTT CASSLIQRGAEAFF
TRBJ1-1 - - TRBV19 TGTGCCAGTAGACAGCAGGGGCTGAACACTGAAGCTTTCTTT CASRQQGLNTEAFF
TRBJ1-2 - - TRBV28 TGTGCCAGCAGAGCCGCCCGGGGGCCCTATGGCTACACCTTC CASRAARGPYGYTF
TRBJ1-5 many TRBD1 TRBV20-1 TGCAGTGCTAAGGGACAGGGGACAAGGCCCCAGCATTTT CSAKGQGTRPQHF
TRBJ2-1 - TRBD2 TRBV7-9 TGTGCCAGCAGCCGGGGGGGGGGGGTTCCCTACTCCTACAATGAGCAGTTCTTC CASSRGGGVPYSYNEQFF